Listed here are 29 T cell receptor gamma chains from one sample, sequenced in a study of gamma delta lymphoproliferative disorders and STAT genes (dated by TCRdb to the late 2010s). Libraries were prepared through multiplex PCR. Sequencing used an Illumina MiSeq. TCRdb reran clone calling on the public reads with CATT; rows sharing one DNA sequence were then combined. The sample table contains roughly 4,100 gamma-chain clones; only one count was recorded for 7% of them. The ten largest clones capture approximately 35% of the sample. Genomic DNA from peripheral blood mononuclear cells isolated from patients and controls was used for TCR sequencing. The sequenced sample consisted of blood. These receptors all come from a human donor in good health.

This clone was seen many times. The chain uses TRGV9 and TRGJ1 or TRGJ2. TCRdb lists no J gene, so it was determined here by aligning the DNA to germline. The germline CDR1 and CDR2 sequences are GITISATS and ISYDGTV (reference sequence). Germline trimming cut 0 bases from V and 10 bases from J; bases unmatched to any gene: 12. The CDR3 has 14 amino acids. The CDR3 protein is CALWEVQGKGKKLF. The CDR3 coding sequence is TGTGCCTTGTGGGAGGTGCAAGGGAAGGGGAAGAAACTCTTT.

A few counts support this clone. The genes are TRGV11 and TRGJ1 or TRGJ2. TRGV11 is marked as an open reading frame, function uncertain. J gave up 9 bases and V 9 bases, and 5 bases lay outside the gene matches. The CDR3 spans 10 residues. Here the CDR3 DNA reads TGTGCCTGCTGGGCCTTTAAGAAACTCTTT. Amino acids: CACWAFKKLF.

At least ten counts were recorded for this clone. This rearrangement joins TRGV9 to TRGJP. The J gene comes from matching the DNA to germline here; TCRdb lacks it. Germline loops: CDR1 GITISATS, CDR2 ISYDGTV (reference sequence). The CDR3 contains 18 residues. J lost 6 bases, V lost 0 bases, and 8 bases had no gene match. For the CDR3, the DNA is TGTGCCTTGTGGGAGGTGCGGTCCCCAGAGTTGGGCAAAAAAATCAAGGTATTT. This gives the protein CALWEVRSPELGKKIKVF.

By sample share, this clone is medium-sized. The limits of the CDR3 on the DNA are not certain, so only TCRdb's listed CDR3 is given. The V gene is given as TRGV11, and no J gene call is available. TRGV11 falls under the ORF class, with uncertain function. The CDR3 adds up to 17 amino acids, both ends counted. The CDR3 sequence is CTTVPAGLAISGWFKIF.

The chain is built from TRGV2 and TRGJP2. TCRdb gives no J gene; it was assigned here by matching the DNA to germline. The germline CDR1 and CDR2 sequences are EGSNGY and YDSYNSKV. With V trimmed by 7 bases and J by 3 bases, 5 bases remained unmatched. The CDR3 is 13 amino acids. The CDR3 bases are TGTGCCACCTGTTTCGGTAGTGATTGGATCAAGACGTTT. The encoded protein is CATCFGSDWIKTF.

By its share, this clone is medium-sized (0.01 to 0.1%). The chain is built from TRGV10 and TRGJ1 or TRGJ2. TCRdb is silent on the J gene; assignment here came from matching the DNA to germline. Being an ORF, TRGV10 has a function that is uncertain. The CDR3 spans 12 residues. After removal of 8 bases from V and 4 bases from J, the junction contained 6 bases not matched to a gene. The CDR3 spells CAAWDSYYKKLF. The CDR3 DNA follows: TGTGCTGCGTGGGATTCCTATTATAAGAAACTCTTT.

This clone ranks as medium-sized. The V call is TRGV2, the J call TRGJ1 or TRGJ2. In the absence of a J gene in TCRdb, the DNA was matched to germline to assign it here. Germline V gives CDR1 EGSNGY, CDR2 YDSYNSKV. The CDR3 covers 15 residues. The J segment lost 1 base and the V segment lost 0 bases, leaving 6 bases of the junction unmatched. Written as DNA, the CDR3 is TGTGCCACCTGGGACGGGCACACAAATTATTATAAGAAACTCTTT. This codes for CATWDGHTNYYKKLF.

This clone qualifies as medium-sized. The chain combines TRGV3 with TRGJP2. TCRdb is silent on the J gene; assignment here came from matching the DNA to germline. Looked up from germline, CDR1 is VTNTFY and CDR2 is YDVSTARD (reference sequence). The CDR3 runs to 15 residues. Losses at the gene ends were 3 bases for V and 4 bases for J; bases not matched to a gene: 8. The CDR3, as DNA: TGTGCCACCTGGGACCGAGGGGATAGTGATTGGATCAAGACGTTT. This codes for CATWDRGDSDWIKTF.

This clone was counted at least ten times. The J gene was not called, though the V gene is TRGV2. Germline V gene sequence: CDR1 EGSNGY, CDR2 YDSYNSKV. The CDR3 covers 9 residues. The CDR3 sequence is CATWDGLHF. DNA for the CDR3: TGTGCCACCTGGGACGGGCTCCACTTT.

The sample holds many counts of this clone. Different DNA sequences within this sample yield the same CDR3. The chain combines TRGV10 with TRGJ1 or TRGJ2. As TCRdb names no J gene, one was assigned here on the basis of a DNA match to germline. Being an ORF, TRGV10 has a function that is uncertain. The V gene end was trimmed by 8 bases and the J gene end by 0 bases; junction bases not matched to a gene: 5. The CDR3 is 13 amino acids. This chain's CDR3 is CAAWGPNYYKKLF. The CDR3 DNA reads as TGTGCTGCGTGGGGACCGAATTATTATAAGAAACTCTTT.

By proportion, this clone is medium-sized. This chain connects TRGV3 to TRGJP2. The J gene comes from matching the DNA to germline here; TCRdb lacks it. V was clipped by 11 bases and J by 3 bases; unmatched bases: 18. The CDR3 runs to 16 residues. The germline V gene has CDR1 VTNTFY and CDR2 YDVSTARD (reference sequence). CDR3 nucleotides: TGTGCCAGCCATCCTGCCGGACGGCGTAGTGATTGGATCAAGACGTTT. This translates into CASHPAGRRSDWIKTF.

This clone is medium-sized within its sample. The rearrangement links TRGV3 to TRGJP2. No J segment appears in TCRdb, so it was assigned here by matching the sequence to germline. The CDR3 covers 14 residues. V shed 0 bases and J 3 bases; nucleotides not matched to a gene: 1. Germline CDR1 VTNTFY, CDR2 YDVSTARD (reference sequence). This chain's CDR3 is CATWDRRSDWIKTF. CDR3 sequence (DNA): TGTGCCACCTGGGACAGGCGTAGTGATTGGATCAAGACGTTT.

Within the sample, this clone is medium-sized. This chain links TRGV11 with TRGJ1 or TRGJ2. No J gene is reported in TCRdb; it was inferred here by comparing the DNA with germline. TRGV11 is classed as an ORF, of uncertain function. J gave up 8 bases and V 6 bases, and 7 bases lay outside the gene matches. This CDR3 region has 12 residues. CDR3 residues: CACWILADKKLF. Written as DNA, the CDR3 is TGTGCCTGCTGGATTTTAGCGGATAAGAAACTCTTT.

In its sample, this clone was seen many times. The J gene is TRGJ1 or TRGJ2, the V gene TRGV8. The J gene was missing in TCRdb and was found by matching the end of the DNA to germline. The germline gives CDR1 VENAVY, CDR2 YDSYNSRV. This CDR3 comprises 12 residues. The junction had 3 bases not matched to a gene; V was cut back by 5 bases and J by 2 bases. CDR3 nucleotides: TGTGCCACCTGGGTTTATTATTATAAGAAACTCTTT. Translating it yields CATWVYYYKKLF.

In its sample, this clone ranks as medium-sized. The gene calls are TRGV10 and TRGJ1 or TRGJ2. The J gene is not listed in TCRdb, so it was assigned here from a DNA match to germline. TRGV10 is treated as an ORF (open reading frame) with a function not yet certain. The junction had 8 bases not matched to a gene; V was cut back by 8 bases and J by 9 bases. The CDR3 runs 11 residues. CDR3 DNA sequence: TGTGCTGCGTGGGATCTGATTAAGAAACTCTTT. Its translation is CAAWDLIKKLF.

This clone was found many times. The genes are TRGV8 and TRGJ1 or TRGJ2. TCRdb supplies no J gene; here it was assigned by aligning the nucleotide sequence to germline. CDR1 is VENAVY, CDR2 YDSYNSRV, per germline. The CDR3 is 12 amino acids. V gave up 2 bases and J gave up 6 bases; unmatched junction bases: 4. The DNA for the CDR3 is TGTGCCACCTGGGATAAGGGTTATAAGAAACTCTTT. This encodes CATWDKGYKKLF.

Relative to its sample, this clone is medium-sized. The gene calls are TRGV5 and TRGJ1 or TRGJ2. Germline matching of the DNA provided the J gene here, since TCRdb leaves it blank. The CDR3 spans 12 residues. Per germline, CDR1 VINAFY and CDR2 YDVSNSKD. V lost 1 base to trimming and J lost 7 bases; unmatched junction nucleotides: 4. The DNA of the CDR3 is TGTGCCACCTGGGACAGTGCCTATAAGAAACTCTTT. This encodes CATWDSAYKKLF.

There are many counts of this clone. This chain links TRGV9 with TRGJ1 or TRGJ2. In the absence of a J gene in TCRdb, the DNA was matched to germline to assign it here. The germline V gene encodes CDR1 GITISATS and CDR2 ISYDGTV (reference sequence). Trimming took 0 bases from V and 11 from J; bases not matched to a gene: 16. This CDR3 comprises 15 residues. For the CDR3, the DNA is TGTGCCTTGTGGGAGGTGCGATCTCAGGAGGTGGAGAAACTCTTT. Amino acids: CALWEVRSQEVEKLF.

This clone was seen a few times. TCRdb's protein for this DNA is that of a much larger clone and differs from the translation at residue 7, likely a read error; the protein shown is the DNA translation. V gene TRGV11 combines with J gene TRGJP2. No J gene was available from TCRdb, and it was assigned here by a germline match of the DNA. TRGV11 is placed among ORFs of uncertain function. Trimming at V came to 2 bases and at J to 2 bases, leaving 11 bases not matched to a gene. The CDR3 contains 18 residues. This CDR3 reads CACWIRRERGSSDWIKTF. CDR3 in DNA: TGTGCCTGCTGGATTAGGCGGGAGAGGGGCAGTAGTGATTGGATCAAGACGTTT.

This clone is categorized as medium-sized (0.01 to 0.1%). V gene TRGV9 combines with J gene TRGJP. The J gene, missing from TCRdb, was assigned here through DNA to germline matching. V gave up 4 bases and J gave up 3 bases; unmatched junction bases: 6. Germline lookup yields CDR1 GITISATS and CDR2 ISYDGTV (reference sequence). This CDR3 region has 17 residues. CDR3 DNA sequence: TGTGCCTTGTGGGATGACCTGCAAGAGTTGGGCAAAAAAATCAAGGTATTT. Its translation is CALWDDLQELGKKIKVF.

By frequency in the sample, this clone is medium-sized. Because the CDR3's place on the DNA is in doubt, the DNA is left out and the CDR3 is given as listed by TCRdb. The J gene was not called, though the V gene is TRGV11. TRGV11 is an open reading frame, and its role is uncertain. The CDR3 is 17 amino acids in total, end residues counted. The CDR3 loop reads CTTVPAGSRLFCYKKLF.

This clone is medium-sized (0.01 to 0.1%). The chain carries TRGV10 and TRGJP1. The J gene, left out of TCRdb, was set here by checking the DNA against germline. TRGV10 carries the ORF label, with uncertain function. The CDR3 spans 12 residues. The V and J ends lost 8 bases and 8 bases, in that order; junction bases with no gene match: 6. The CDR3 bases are TGTGCTGCGTGGGAGGGAGGTTGGTTCAAGATATTT. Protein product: CAAWEGGWFKIF.

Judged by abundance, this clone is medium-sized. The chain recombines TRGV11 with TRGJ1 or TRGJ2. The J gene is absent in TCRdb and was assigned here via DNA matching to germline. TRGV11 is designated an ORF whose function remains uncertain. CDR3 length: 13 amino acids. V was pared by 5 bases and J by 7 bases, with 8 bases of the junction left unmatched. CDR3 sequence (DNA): TGTGCCTGCTGGATTACGGTGCGGTATAAGAAACTCTTT. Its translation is CACWITVRYKKLF.

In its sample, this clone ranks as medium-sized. CDR3 coding DNA: TGTGCCACCTGGGACGGGCTTTACGGTAGTGATTGGATCAAGACGTTT. Protein sequence: CATWDGLYGSDWIKTF. This chain links TRGV2 with TRGJP2. Since TCRdb gives no J gene, matching the DNA to germline was used here to assign it. The CDR3 totals 16 residues. V shed 0 bases, J shed 3 bases, and the junction held 7 bases outside the gene matches. The germline gives CDR1 EGSNGY, CDR2 YDSYNSKV.

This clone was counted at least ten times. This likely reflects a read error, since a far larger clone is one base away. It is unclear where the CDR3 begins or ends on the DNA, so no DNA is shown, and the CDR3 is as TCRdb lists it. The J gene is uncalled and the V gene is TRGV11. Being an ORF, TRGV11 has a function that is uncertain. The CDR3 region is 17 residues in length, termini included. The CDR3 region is CTTVPVRSSQGGFKKLF.

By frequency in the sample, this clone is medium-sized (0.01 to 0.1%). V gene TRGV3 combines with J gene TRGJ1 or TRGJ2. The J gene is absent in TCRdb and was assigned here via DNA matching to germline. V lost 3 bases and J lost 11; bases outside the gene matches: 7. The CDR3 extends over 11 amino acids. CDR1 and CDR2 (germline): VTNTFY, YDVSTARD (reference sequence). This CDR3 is CATWDGREKLF. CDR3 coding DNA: TGTGCCACCTGGGACGGACGCGAGAAACTCTTT.

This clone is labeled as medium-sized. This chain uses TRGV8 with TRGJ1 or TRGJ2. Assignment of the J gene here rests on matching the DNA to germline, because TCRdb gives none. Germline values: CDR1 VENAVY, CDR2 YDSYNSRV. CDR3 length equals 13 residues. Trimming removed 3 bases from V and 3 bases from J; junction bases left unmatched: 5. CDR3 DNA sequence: TGTGCCACCTGGGATTCCCCTTATTATAAGAAACTCTTT. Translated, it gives CATWDSPYYKKLF.

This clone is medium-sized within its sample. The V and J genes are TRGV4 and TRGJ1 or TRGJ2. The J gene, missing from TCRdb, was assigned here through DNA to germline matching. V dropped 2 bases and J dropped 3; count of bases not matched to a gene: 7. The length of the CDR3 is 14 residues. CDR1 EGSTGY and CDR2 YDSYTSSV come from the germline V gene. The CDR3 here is CATWDARVYYKKLF. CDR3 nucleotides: TGTGCCACCTGGGATGCGAGGGTTTATTATAAGAAACTCTTT.

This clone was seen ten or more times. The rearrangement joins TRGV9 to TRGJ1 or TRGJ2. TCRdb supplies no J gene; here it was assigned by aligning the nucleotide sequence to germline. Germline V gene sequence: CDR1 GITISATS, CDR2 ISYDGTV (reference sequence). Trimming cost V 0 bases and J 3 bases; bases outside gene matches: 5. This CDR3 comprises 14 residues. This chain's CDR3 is CALWEVEPYYKKLF. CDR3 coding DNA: TGTGCCTTGTGGGAGGTGGAACCTTATTATAAGAAACTCTTT.